This TCR beta chain was sequenced for a study of blood T cell repertoires in COVID-19. Study-level background: Acute and convalescent COVID-19 samples came from the United States, Italy and Spain. PBMCs, B-cell-depleted T cells, or T cells were the source of the cDNA or gDNA that made up the material.

Germline V lookup: CDR1 SGHRS, CDR2 YFSETQ. The CDR3 runs to 15 residues. Trimming stripped 1 base from V and 2 bases from J, with 13 bases between. Source study methods: Estimation of nucleated cell counts relied on the amplification of reference gene primers. Clones were sequenced by immunoSEQ multiplex PCR, and TCRdb holds only the in-frame ones, with some missing. From that table come the V and J calls and clone size; the DNA was used to work out D and trimming. The sample consists of a few hundred thousand clones, 89% of them appearing once. Material: peripheral blood. The clonotype was recovered from a woman aged 25-40 years with COVID-19, enrolled during active disease. The V and J genes are TRBV5-1 and TRBJ2-7; D is perhaps TRBD2 (6 bases). CDR3 amino acids: CASSLWSAGTYEQYF. The CDR3 DNA reads TGCGCCAGCAGCTTGTGGTCGGCGGGGACCTACGAGCAGTACTTC.